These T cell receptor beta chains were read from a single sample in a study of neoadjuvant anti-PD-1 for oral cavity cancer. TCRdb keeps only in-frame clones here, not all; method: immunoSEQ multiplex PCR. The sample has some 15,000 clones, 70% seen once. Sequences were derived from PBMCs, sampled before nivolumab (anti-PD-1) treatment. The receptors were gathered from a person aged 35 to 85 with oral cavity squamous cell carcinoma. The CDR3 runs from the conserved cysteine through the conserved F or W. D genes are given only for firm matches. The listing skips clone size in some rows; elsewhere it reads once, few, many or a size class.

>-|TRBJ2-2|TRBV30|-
CACQTTTNTGELFF
TGTGCCTGTCAGACGACAACGAACACCGGGGAGCTGTTTTTT
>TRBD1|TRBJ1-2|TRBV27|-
CASSYRTGVGYGYTF
TGTGCCAGCAGTTACAGGACAGGGGTAGGCTATGGCTACACCTTC
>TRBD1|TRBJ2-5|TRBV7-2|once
CASSSTQGLETQYF
TGTGCCAGCAGCTCCACACAGGGGCTGGAGACCCAGTACTTC
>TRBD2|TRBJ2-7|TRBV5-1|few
CASSWGFSGNSYEQYF
TGCGCCAGCAGCTGGGGTTTTAGCGGGAACTCCTACGAGCAGTACTTC
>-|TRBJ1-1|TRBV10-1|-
CASSDFGAVSTEAFF
TGCGCCAGCAGTGATTTCGGGGCGGTGAGCACTGAAGCTTTCTTT
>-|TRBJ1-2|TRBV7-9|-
CASSLGPGADYGYTF
TGTGCCAGCAGCTTAGGCCCAGGGGCAGACTATGGCTACACCTTC
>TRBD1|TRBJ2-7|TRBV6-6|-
CASRGTGNNEQYF
TGTGCCAGCAGGGGGACAGGGAACAACGAGCAGTACTTC
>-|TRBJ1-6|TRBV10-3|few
CAISGGFYNSPLHF
TGTGCCATCAGCGGAGGTTTCTATAATTCACCCCTCCACTTT
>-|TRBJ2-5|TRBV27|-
CASSLYPWGNQETQYF
TGTGCCAGCAGTTTATACCCCTGGGGGAACCAAGAGACCCAGTACTTC
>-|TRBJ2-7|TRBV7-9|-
CASGQQHYEQYF
TGTGCCAGCGGTCAGCAACACTACGAGCAGTACTTC
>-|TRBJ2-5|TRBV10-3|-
CATGRIQETQYF
TGTGCCACTGGACGGATCCAAGAGACCCAGTACTTC
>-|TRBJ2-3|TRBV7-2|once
CASSLADPRTDTQYF
TGTGCCAGCAGCTTAGCGGACCCACGCACAGATACGCAGTATTTT
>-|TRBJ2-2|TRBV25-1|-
CASSGEVELFF
TGTGCCAGCAGTGGGGAAGTAGAGCTGTTTTTT
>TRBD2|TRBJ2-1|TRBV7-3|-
CASSHQAGGYNEQFF
TGTGCCAGCAGCCACCAAGCGGGAGGATACAATGAGCAGTTCTTC
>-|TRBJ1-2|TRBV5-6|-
CASSVFFYLNYGYTF
TGTGCCAGCAGCGTCTTTTTTTATCTTAACTATGGCTACACCTTC
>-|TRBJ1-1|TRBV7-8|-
CASSNLAGTEAFF
TGTGCCAGCAGTAACCTGGCTGGCACTGAAGCTTTCTTT
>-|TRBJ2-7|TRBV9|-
CASSVGTSGEQYF
TGTGCCAGCAGCGTGGGCACCTCGGGCGAGCAGTACTTC
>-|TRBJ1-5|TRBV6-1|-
CASSEDRVRQPQHF
TGTGCCAGCAGTGAAGACAGGGTTCGGCAGCCCCAGCATTTT
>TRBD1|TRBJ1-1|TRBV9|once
CASSVGTVPVAFF
TGTGCCAGCAGCGTGGGGACAGTTCCTGTGGCTTTCTTT
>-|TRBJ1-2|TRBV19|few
CASSRFPYGYTF
TGTGCCAGTAGCCGATTTCCTTATGGCTACACCTTC
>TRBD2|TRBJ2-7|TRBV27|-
CASSFRTSGTYEQYF
TGTGCCAGCAGTTTCCGGACTAGCGGGACCTACGAGCAGTACTTC
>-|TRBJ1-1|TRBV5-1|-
CASSLRPDTEAFF
TGCGCCAGCAGCCTCAGACCGGACACTGAAGCTTTCTTT
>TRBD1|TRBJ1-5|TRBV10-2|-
CASRTGEYSNQPQHF
TGCGCCAGCAGGACAGGGGAATATAGCAATCAGCCCCAGCATTTT
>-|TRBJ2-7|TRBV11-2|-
CASSMPRRERTYEQYF
TGTGCCAGCAGTATGCCGCGGAGGGAGAGAACATACGAGCAGTACTTC
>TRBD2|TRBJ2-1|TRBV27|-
CASSPLAGAGGISYNEQFF
TGTGCCAGCAGCCCACTAGCGGGGGCCGGGGGAATCTCCTACAATGAGCAGTTCTTC
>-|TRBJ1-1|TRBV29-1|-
CSVVGQGSTTPREAFF
TGCAGCGTTGTGGGGCAGGGGAGCACAACTCCACGTGAAGCTTTCTTT
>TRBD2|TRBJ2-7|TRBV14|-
CASSPGGSGNEQYF
TGTGCCAGCAGCCCGGGGGGGAGCGGGAACGAGCAGTACTTC
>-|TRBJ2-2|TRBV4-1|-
CASSQPLRGTGELFF
TGCGCCAGCAGCCAACCACTTAGGGGCACCGGGGAGCTGTTTTTT
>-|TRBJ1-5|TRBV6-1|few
CASSDHTFSNQPQHF
TGTGCCAGCAGTGACCACACCTTTAGCAATCAGCCCCAGCATTTT
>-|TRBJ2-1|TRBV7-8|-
CASSLTLNNEQFF
TGTGCCAGCTCCCTTACACTAAACAATGAGCAGTTCTTC
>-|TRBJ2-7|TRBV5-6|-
CASSLSAGQMNF
TGTGCCAGCAGCTTATCGGCGGGACAGATGAACTTC
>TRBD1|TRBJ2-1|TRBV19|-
CASSGQVYNEQFF
TGTGCCAGCTCCGGACAGGTTTACAATGAGCAGTTCTTC
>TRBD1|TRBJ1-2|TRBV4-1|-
CASSQTPGQAAAAGYTF
TGCGCCAGCAGCCAGACTCCGGGACAGGCCGCCGCAGCTGGCTACACCTTC
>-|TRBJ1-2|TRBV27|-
CASSLIPIGEFYGYTF
TGTGCCAGCAGTTTGATCCCAATCGGGGAATTCTATGGCTACACCTTC
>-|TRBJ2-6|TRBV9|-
CASSVPAGANVLTF
TGTGCCAGCAGCGTCCCGGCCGGGGCCAACGTCCTGACTTTC
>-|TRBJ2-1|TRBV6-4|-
CASSDWSNEQFF
TGTGCCAGCAGTGACTGGTCCAACGAGCAGTTCTTC
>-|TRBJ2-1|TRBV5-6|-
CASSPRVTGTYNEQFF
TGTGCCAGCAGCCCAAGGGTTACGGGCACCTACAATGAGCAGTTCTTC
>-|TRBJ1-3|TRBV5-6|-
CASSSSGGREAGNTIYF
TGTGCCAGCAGCTCCTCCGGCGGCAGGGAGGCTGGAAACACCATATATTTT
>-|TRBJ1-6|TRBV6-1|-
CASRTENNSPLHF
TGTGCCAGCAGAACAGAGAATAATTCACCCCTCCACTTT
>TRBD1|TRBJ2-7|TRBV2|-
CASSRTGPGREQYF
TGTGCCAGCAGTCGGACAGGCCCAGGTCGCGAGCAGTACTTC
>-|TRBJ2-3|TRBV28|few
CASSFLARDTQYF
TGTGCCAGCAGTTTTTTAGCAAGAGATACGCAGTATTTT
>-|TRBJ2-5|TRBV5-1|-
CASSLDQGLGETQYF
TGCGCCAGCAGCTTGGATCAGGGGCTCGGGGAGACCCAGTACTTC
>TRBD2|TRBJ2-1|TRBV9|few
CASSISGKLDEQFF
TGTGCCAGCAGCATTAGCGGGAAGTTGGATGAGCAGTTCTTC
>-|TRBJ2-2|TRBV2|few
CASRAGVTGELFF
TGTGCCAGCAGGGCAGGGGTCACCGGGGAGCTGTTTTTT
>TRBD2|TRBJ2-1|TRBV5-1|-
CASSPTGTSAEVQFF
TGCGCCAGCAGCCCCACTGGGACTAGCGCCGAAGTGCAGTTCTTC
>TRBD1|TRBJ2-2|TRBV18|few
CASSPGGQTTGELFF
TGTGCCAGCTCACCAGGGGGACAGACTACCGGGGAGCTGTTTTTT
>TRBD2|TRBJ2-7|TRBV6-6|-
CASSYSGLAVFEQYF
TGTGCCAGCAGTTACTCGGGACTAGCGGTCTTCGAGCAGTACTTC
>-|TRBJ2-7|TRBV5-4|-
CASSRDGAGEQYF
TGTGCCAGCAGCCGGGACGGCGCAGGCGAGCAGTACTTC
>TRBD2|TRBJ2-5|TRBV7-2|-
CASSLGPGGETQYF
TGTGCCAGCAGCTTAGGTCCGGGGGGGGAGACCCAGTACTTC
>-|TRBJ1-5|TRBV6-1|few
CASSEASRVDQPQHF
TGTGCCAGCAGTGAAGCGAGCCGGGTGGATCAGCCCCAGCATTTT
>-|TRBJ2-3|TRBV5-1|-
CASSLKARRAGSGLLGSSTDTQYF
TGCGCCAGCAGCTTGAAGGCGAGAAGGGCCGGGTCGGGACTCCTCGGATCTAGCACAGATACGCAGTATTTT
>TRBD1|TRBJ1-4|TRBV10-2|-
CASGETGGVEKLFF
TGCGCCAGCGGGGAGACAGGGGGAGTTGAAAAACTGTTTTTT
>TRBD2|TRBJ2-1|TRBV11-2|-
CASSYGRGAYNEQFF
TGTGCCAGCAGCTATGGGCGGGGGGCATACAATGAGCAGTTCTTC
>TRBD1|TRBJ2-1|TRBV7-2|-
CASSLVTGAVYNEQFF
TGTGCCAGCAGCTTAGTGACAGGGGCCGTGTACAATGAGCAGTTCTTC
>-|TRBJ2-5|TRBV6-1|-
CASSEAGLQETQYF
TGTGCCAGCAGTGAAGCAGGCCTACAAGAGACCCAGTACTTC
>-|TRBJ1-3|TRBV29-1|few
CSVDDSRNTIYF
TGCAGCGTTGATGACAGTAGAAACACCATATATTTT
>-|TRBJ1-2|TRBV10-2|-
CASYTGTNYGYTF
TGCGCCAGTTACACCGGGACTAACTATGGCTACACCTTC
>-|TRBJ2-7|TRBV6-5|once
CASRPLGLAGEQYF
TGTGCCAGCAGACCACTCGGTTTGGCCGGCGAGCAGTACTTC
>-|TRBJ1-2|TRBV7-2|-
CASSLTGSEYYGYTF
TGTGCCAGCAGCTTAACGGGATCAGAATACTATGGCTACACCTTC
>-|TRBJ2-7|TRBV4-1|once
CASSQVEVSYEQYF
TGCGCCAGCAGCCAAGTTGAAGTGTCCTACGAGCAGTACTTC